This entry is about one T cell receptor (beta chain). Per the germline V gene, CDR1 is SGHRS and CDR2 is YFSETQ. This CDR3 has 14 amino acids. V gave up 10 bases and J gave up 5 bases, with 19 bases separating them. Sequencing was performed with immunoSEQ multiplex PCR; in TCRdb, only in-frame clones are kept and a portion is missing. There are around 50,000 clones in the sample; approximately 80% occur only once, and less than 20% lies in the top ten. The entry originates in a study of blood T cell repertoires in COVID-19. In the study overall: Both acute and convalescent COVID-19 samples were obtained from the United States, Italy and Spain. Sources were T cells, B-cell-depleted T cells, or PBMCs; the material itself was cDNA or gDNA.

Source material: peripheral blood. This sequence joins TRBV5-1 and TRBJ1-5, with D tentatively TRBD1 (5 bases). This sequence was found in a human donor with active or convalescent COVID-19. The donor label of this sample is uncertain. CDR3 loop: CAPHSRVIDQPQHF. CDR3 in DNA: TGCGCCCCACATTCCAGGGTTATCGATCAGCCCCAGCATTTT.